The rows below give T cell receptor beta chains drawn from one sample of a study of diagnostic markers for celiac disease. With the reads reprocessed, TCRdb shows one record per CDR3 protein and no DNA. This table lists 1,500 to 2,000 distinct CDR3 sequences. The source material was either unsorted cells or a sorted T cell fraction (not recorded which). These TCRs come from a human donor. Both conserved end residues are part of each CDR3. Expanded clones are given a class, and other clones once, few, many or no size at all.

medium-sized,TRBV2,TRBJ1-6,CASSLGQAGYNSPLHF
medium-sized,TRBV12-3/TRBV12-4,TRBJ1-5,CASSYVTNQPQHF
medium-sized,TRBV30,TRBJ1-3,CAWSEGTVGNTIYF
.,TRBV3-1,TRBJ2-1,CATQGLVGTNEQFF
medium-sized,TRBV4-1,TRBJ2-3,CASSKPPRGGTDTQYF
medium-sized,TRBV27,TRBJ2-7,CASSLFSGRASVEQYF
medium-sized,TRBV10-3,TRBJ2-3,CAIGTDTDTQYF
medium-sized,TRBV7-2,TRBJ2-3,CASSLVSSSGSSGDTQYF
medium-sized,TRBV7-2,TRBJ2-4,CASSLGGLAGDIQYF
.,TRBV5-1,TRBJ2-5,CASSPGPKETQYF
medium-sized,TRBV29-1,TRBJ2-1,CSVEDRGTSGASSYNEQFF
large,TRBV29-1,TRBJ2-2,CSGIRWTGELFF
medium-sized,TRBV27,TRBJ1-5,CASSPAGSSQPQHF
.,TRBV5-1,TRBJ2-1,CASSLEGTTYNEQFF
medium-sized,TRBV3-1,TRBJ1-6,CASSSGQGMAPLHF
medium-sized,TRBV5-1,TRBJ1-1,CASSLEGAGTEAFF
medium-sized,TRBV3-1,TRBJ1-5,CASSHSTPRGNQPQHF
.,TRBV5-1,TRBJ2-1,CASSLARTSEQFF
medium-sized,TRBV4-1,TRBJ2-2,CASSQRPTYPGLAERGGELFF
large,TRBV10-3,TRBJ1-2,CAISESGTGPNYGYTF
medium-sized,TRBV20-1,TRBJ2-7,CSARGRQAAYEQYF
medium-sized,TRBV27,TRBJ2-3,CASNSGRSTDTQYF
.,TRBV18,TRBJ2-7,CASSRRGSYEQYF
.,TRBV7-2,TRBJ2-5,CASSLWVGQETQYF